Listed below are T cell receptor beta chains from one sample, sequenced in a study of blood T cell repertoires in COVID-19. Some clones are missing from TCRdb's copy, which holds only in-frame ones; the method was immunoSEQ multiplex PCR. This sample has around 110,000 clones; approximately 90% occur once, and the top ten carry 1% to 1.5%. What was sequenced was peripheral blood. The receptors were gathered from a woman in her 30s with acute or convalescent COVID-19. Both conserved end residues are part of each CDR3. Fields, in order: CDR3 DNA, CDR3 protein, clone size, V gene, D gene, J gene. A D gene is named only where the DNA matches it firmly. Part of the rows lack a size; the others show once, few, many or a class for expanded clones.

DNA: TGTGCCAGCAGAAAGGAGGCGGGCACAGATACGCAGTATTTT
CDR3: CASRKEAGTDTQYF
size: few
V: TRBV5-4
D: NA
J: TRBJ2-3

DNA: TGTGCCATCAGTGATTCGTCCAGTATTCCAGATACGCAGTATTTT
CDR3: CAISDSSSIPDTQYF
size: NA
V: TRBV10-3
D: NA
J: TRBJ2-3

DNA: TGTGCCAGTAGTACAAGACTCGTCAAGCGGGGCACAGATACGCAGTATTTT
CDR3: CASSTRLVKRGTDTQYF
size: many
V: TRBV19
D: NA
J: TRBJ2-3

DNA: TGTGCCAGCAGCTTAGCAGGGGGCGACTACGAGCAGTACTTC
CDR3: CASSLAGGDYEQYF
size: NA
V: TRBV7-2
D: TRBD1
J: TRBJ2-7

DNA: TGTGCCAGCAGCTTAGAGGGGGGAGTTTACACTGGAAACACCATATATTTT
CDR3: CASSLEGGVYTGNTIYF
size: NA
V: TRBV11-2
D: NA
J: TRBJ1-3

DNA: TGTGCCAGCAGCTTAGCGCTCATAGGCGGAAGCTCCTACGAGCAGTACTTC
CDR3: CASSLALIGGSSYEQYF
size: NA
V: TRBV7-2
D: NA
J: TRBJ2-7

DNA: TGTGCCAGCAGCTCCAGACAGGGGGTAGGGCAGCCCCAGCATTTT
CDR3: CASSSRQGVGQPQHF
size: NA
V: TRBV3-1/TRBV3-2
D: TRBD1
J: TRBJ1-5

DNA: TGCGCCAGCAGCCAAGGGCTACCCGGGACAGGGGTTGCCGGGGAGCTGTTTTTT
CDR3: CASSQGLPGTGVAGELFF
size: NA
V: TRBV4-3
D: TRBD1
J: TRBJ2-2

DNA: TGTGCCAGCAGCTTAGTTACAGGGGAAAACGAGCAGTACTTC
CDR3: CASSLVTGENEQYF
size: NA
V: TRBV13
D: TRBD1
J: TRBJ2-7

DNA: TGTGCCAGCAGTTACTCGGAGATTCAGCCCCAGCATTTT
CDR3: CASSYSEIQPQHF
size: NA
V: TRBV6-5
D: NA
J: TRBJ1-5

DNA: TGTGCCAGACTGGAGGGGCGAATCACAGATACGCAGTATTTT
CDR3: CARLEGRITDTQYF
size: NA
V: TRBV6-5
D: NA
J: TRBJ2-3

DNA: TGTGCCAGCAGCCCGAGGACAACGCCGAGTCCAGATACGCAGTATTTT
CDR3: CASSPRTTPSPDTQYF
size: once
V: TRBV7-3
D: NA
J: TRBJ2-3

DNA: TGTGCCAGCAGTTCGGGACAGACTTACGAGCAGTACTTC
CDR3: CASSSGQTYEQYF
size: NA
V: TRBV28
D: TRBD1
J: TRBJ2-7

DNA: TGTGCCAGCAGCTTACAATTTCTCAGACAGGGATCTAATGAAAAACTGTTTTTT
CDR3: CASSLQFLRQGSNEKLFF
size: NA
V: TRBV13
D: TRBD1
J: TRBJ1-4

DNA: TGTGCCAGCAGAATAACTGCAACTAATGAAAAACTGTTTTTT
CDR3: CASRITATNEKLFF
size: NA
V: TRBV6-5
D: NA
J: TRBJ1-4

DNA: TGCGCCAGCAGCCCAGGGGCTTTTAGCTCTGGAAACACCATATATTTT
CDR3: CASSPGAFSSGNTIYF
size: NA
V: TRBV5-1
D: NA
J: TRBJ1-3

DNA: TGTGCCACCGGAGAAGGAGGCGCGGATACGCAGTATTTT
CDR3: CATGEGGADTQYF
size: NA
V: TRBV4-2
D: NA
J: TRBJ2-3

DNA: TGCAGTGCTAGTAGGGGGAGCAATCAGCCCCAGCATTTT
CDR3: CSASRGSNQPQHF
size: NA
V: TRBV20-1
D: NA
J: TRBJ1-5

DNA: TGTGCCAGCAGTTCCGGGACAGAGCAGTTCTTC
CDR3: CASSSGTEQFF
size: NA
V: TRBV6-2/TRBV6-3
D: NA
J: TRBJ2-1

DNA: TGTGCCAGCAGCCAACTTTCGCGGACAGCGAGATCCTATGGCTACACCTTC
CDR3: CASSQLSRTARSYGYTF
size: NA
V: TRBV3-1/TRBV3-2
D: NA
J: TRBJ1-2

DNA: TGTGCCAGCAGTTCAGTTTACGAGCAGTACTTC
CDR3: CASSSVYEQYF
size: NA
V: TRBV6-2/TRBV6-3
D: NA
J: TRBJ2-7

DNA: TGTGCCAGCAGCTCGGACAGGGGGCTCGAAAAACTGTTTTTT
CDR3: CASSSDRGLEKLFF
size: NA
V: TRBV7-2
D: TRBD1
J: TRBJ1-4

DNA: TGTGCCAGCAGCCAACTAGCTGGTAATGAGCAGTTCTTC
CDR3: CASSQLAGNEQFF
size: NA
V: TRBV16
D: NA
J: TRBJ2-1

DNA: TGTGCCAGCAGCTTGAGGGTGGCGGTTTACTCCTATAATGAGCAGTTCTTC
CDR3: CASSLRVAVYSYNEQFF
size: NA
V: TRBV7-9
D: NA
J: TRBJ2-1

DNA: TGCGCCAGCAGCCAAATCTTGCAGGGACTAGTCTACGAGCAGTACTTC
CDR3: CASSQILQGLVYEQYF
size: NA
V: TRBV4-1
D: TRBD2
J: TRBJ2-7

DNA: TGTGCCAGCGGGACCGTCCCACAGGGGGCTAAAGCTGAAGCTTTCTTT
CDR3: CASGTVPQGAKAEAFF
size: NA
V: TRBV28
D: TRBD1
J: TRBJ1-1

DNA: TGTGCCAGCAGCTTAGAACTAGATACGCAGTATTTT
CDR3: CASSLELDTQYF
size: NA
V: TRBV11-2
D: NA
J: TRBJ2-3

DNA: TGTGCCAGCAAGGTGTATGCGGGGAGCAATCAGCCCCAGCATTTT
CDR3: CASKVYAGSNQPQHF
size: NA
V: TRBV6-5
D: NA
J: TRBJ1-5

DNA: TGCGCCAGCAGCCCTAGAGGACAGGGATATTCTGAACTGTTTTTT
CDR3: CASSPRGQGYSELFF
size: NA
V: TRBV5-1
D: TRBD1
J: TRBJ1-4

DNA: TGTGCCAGCAGTTTTCTACGGACTAGCTCCTACAATGAGCAGTTCTTC
CDR3: CASSFLRTSSYNEQFF
size: NA
V: TRBV27
D: TRBD2
J: TRBJ2-1

DNA: TGCGCCAGCAGTGAGGGCCTCTTCGACAGGGGGCGAACGGAGACCCAGTACTTC
CDR3: CASSEGLFDRGRTETQYF
size: once
V: TRBV10-2
D: TRBD1
J: TRBJ2-5

DNA: TGTGCCAGTAGGGATCCGGGACAGACTAGCAATCAGCCCCAGCATTTT
CDR3: CASRDPGQTSNQPQHF
size: NA
V: TRBV19
D: TRBD1
J: TRBJ1-5

DNA: TGCGCCAGCAGCTTGGGACTAGCGGGAGGGCCGTCCATCTACGAGCAGTACTTC
CDR3: CASSLGLAGGPSIYEQYF
size: NA
V: TRBV5-1
D: TRBD2
J: TRBJ2-7

DNA: TGCGCCAGCAGCCAAGACCCCACAGGGGCAACCCTTTATGGCTACACCTTC
CDR3: CASSQDPTGATLYGYTF
size: NA
V: TRBV4-3
D: TRBD1
J: TRBJ1-2

DNA: TGCGCCAGCAGCCCAGTACGGAGCAGCTCCTACAATGAGCAGTTCTTC
CDR3: CASSPVRSSSYNEQFF
size: once
V: TRBV4-1
D: NA
J: TRBJ2-1

DNA: TGCGCCAGCAGCCTCCACGACATAGGTGATCAGCCCCAGCATTTT
CDR3: CASSLHDIGDQPQHF
size: NA
V: TRBV4-1
D: NA
J: TRBJ1-5

DNA: TGCGCCAGCAGTCACGACAGAACCCCCTTAGATCCCCCCCTACGCAATGAGCAGTTCTTC
CDR3: CASSHDRTPLDPPLRNEQFF
size: NA
V: TRBV23-1
D: NA
J: TRBJ2-1

DNA: TGCGCCAGCAGCCAAGATTCGTCGCTAGCGGGAGGCGCCTCCTACGAGCAGTACTTC
CDR3: CASSQDSSLAGGASYEQYF
size: NA
V: TRBV4-3
D: TRBD2
J: TRBJ2-7

DNA: TGTGCCATCACCCCCTCCGGCGCGGGGGGGCCACGACCAGATACGCAGTATTTT
CDR3: CAITPSGAGGPRPDTQYF
size: NA
V: TRBV10-3
D: TRBD2
J: TRBJ2-3

DNA: TGTGCCAGCAGCGAAAAACAGGGGGGCTATGGCTACACCTTC
CDR3: CASSEKQGGYGYTF
size: few
V: TRBV7-9
D: TRBD1
J: TRBJ1-2

DNA: TGTGCCAGTAGCCCCAGCGGGGGGGCTGCCGGGGAGCTGTTTTTT
CDR3: CASSPSGGAAGELFF
size: NA
V: TRBV19
D: TRBD2
J: TRBJ2-2

DNA: TGTGCCAGTAGTATTATAGGGGCCAGCACTGAAGCTTTCTTT
CDR3: CASSIIGASTEAFF
size: NA
V: TRBV19
D: NA
J: TRBJ1-1

DNA: TGTGCCAGCAGGGTATCCAGGGGAAATTCACCCCTCCACTTT
CDR3: CASRVSRGNSPLHF
size: NA
V: TRBV2
D: NA
J: TRBJ1-6

DNA: TGTGCCAGCAGTCGACTAGCGGGGAGCTCCTACAATGAGCAGTTCTTC
CDR3: CASSRLAGSSYNEQFF
size: NA
V: TRBV27
D: TRBD2
J: TRBJ2-1